This T cell receptor beta chain was captured by sequencing in a study of blood T cell repertoires in COVID-19. Study-level information: Material from acute and convalescent COVID-19 was sourced from the United States, Italy and Spain. The cDNA or gDNA used as material had been derived from T cells, B-cell-depleted T cells, or PBMCs.

Authors' analysis steps: Using reference gene primer amplification, nucleated cell counts were estimated. The repertoire was sequenced with immunoSEQ multiplex PCR; TCRdb's copy has only in-frame clones and lacks some. D and trimming were read from the DNA, whereas the V and J calls and clone size are those reported in that table. Found here are about 91,000 clones, roughly 91% of them singletons; the top ten hold approximately 4.8%. CDR3 length: 16 residues. The V gene's germline CDR1 is SGHTA and CDR2 FQGNSA. The V and J ends lost 1 base and 2 bases respectively, with 12 bases between them. This chain uses TRBV7-2 with TRBJ2-1, with D possibly being TRBD2 (6 bases). Sequences were obtained from peripheral blood. The receptor was derived from an elderly woman with active COVID-19. The CDR3 here is CASSLVASVPYNEQFF. The CDR3, as DNA: TGTGCCAGCAGCTTAGTGGCTAGCGTGCCCTACAATGAGCAGTTCTTC.